What follows are 32 T cell receptor beta chains derived from one specimen sequenced in a study of brain T cells in children with intractable seizures. Time point defined: blood from clinic visit 5 months post-surgery; TSC patient then seizure free. Clones were sequenced by immunoSEQ multiplex PCR, and TCRdb holds only the in-frame ones, with some missing. This table holds hundreds of thousands of clones, 93% found once. Sequenced material: peripheral blood, taken 5 to 6 months after surgery. Receptors were obtained from a boy less than two years old with tuberous sclerosis and intractable seizures.

The rearrangement links TRBV5-6 to TRBJ1-1, with D possibly TRBD1 on 5 matching bases. Germline lookup yields CDR1 SGHDT and CDR2 YYEEEE. V lost 3 bases, J lost 10 bases, and 10 bases lay in between. The CDR3 extends over 11 amino acids. This chain's CDR3 is CASSSGGTAFF. The CDR3 DNA follows: TGTGCCAGCAGCTCGGGCGGGACAGCTTTCTTT.

The rearrangement links TRBV7-9 to TRBJ2-5, with a tentative D call TRBD1 (5 bases). With 1 base removed from V and 3 bases from J, the gap between germline ends came to 9 bases. The CDR3 contains 14 residues. CDR1 SEHNR and CDR2 FQNEAQ come from the germline V gene (reference sequence). CDR3 in amino acids: CASSLGQIEETQYF. CDR3 coding DNA: TGTGCCAGCAGCTTAGGACAGATAGAAGAGACCCAGTACTTC. The entire variable domain, with the rest obtained from reference TRBV7-9 and TRBJ2-5, is as follows: DTGVSQNPRHKITKRGQNVTFRCDPISEHNRLYWYRQTLGQGPEFLTYFQNEAQLEKSRLLSDRFSAERPKGSFSTLEIQRTEQGDSAMYLCASSLGQIEETQYFGPGTRLLVL.

The V gene is TRBV7-9, the J gene TRBJ2-6; 12 bases fit TRBD1. V trimming: 4 bases; J trimming: 3 bases; junction bases outside the gene matches: 4. CDR3 length equals 17 residues. Germline V gives CDR1 SEHNR, CDR2 FQNEAQ (reference sequence). CDR3 region: CASSSGTGGLGANVLTF. The CDR3 DNA follows: TGTGCCAGCAGCTCGGGGACAGGGGGCCTTGGGGCCAACGTCCTGACTTTC.

This clone was seen once. The gene calls are TRBV20-1 and TRBJ2-7, with a possible D match to TRBD2 (5 bases). Looked up from germline, CDR1 is DFQATT and CDR2 is SNEGSKA (reference sequence). V was trimmed by 3 bases and J by 3 bases, leaving 12 bases between them. This CDR3 contains 13 residues. CDR3 region: CSASSSGIYEQYF. The CDR3 DNA reads TGCAGTGCTAGTAGTTCGGGGATCTACGAGCAGTACTTC.

This sequence joins TRBV6-5 and TRBJ2-5; D remains ambiguous. Germline-derived CDR1 and CDR2 are MNHEY and SVGAGI. The germline V and J ends were trimmed by 8 bases and 0 bases, with 13 bases remaining between them. The CDR3 contains 14 residues. For the CDR3, the DNA is TGTGCCAGCTTTTTTGGAGATCACCAAGAGACCCAGTACTTC. As protein: CASFFGDHQETQYF.

This chain joins TRBV6-2 or TRBV6-3 and TRBJ2-3, with 7 bases lining up with TRBD1. The V and J ends lost 4 bases and 4 bases, in that order; junction bases with no gene match: 17. The CDR3 extends over 18 amino acids. The germline CDR1 and CDR2 sequences are MNHEY and SVGEGT. CDR3 sequence: CASSSPIPRRGLSDTQYF. DNA for the CDR3: TGTGCCAGCAGTTCCCCGATTCCGAGAAGGGGGCTTTCAGATACGCAGTATTTT.

This clone was detected once. The chain uses TRBV10-2 and TRBJ2-7; D possibly corresponds to TRBD1 (5 bases). Germline CDR1 is WSHSY and CDR2 is SAAADI. V was pared by 5 bases and J by 3 bases, with 17 bases between. The CDR3 totals 15 residues. The CDR3 sequence is CASSPVQDDLYEQYF. CDR3 nucleotide sequence: TGCGCCAGCAGTCCAGTACAGGATGACCTCTACGAGCAGTACTTC.

The chain combines TRBV9 with TRBJ1-2; perhaps TRBD1 as D (6 bases). Germline values: CDR1 SGDLS, CDR2 YYNGEE. The CDR3 is 14 residues long. V was clipped by 0 bases and J by 4 bases, with 10 bases between them. DNA for the CDR3: TGTGCCAGCAGCGTAGGACAGGAAATCTATGGCTACACCTTC. Its translation is CASSVGQEIYGYTF.

This rearrangement joins TRBV7-6 to TRBJ2-7, with D possibly TRBD1 on 5 matching bases. Between the trimmed V and J ends, which lost 2 bases and 1 base, there was a span of 12 bases. Germline V lookup: CDR1 SGHVS, CDR2 FNYEAQ. The CDR3 covers 15 residues. CDR3 nucleotide sequence: TGTGCCAGCAGCTTATACCCAGACAGTTCCTACGAGCAGTACTTC. Translation: CASSLYPDSSYEQYF.

The chain joins TRBV5-1 to TRBJ2-5; D possibly corresponds to TRBD2 (6 bases). Trimming removed 1 base at V and 5 bases at J, with 15 bases between. The CDR3 runs to 15 residues. Germline values: CDR1 SGHRS, CDR2 YFSETQ. CDR3 region: CASSLSGSGGETQYF. CDR3 in DNA: TGCGCCAGCAGCTTGTCAGGGTCTGGGGGGGAGACCCAGTACTTC.

The CDR3 protein is CASSVSGREETQYF. In nucleotides, the CDR3 is TGCGCCAGCAGTGTAAGTGGGAGAGAGGAGACCCAGTACTTC. The J gene is TRBJ2-5, the V gene TRBV10-1, with D perhaps TRBD2 (5 bases). The CDR3 has 14 amino acids. Per the germline V gene, CDR1 is WNHNN and CDR2 is SYGVQD (reference sequence). V shed 4 bases and J shed 5 bases, with 14 bases lying between them.

The chain carries TRBV29-1 and TRBJ2-5, with 11 bases that match TRBD2. CDR1 is SQVTM, CDR2 ANQGSEA, per germline. CDR3 length equals 13 residues. With 4 bases clipped from V and 5 bases from J, the junction kept 3 bases outside the gene matches. CDR3 DNA: TGCAGCGTTGTAGCGGGGGGGATCGAGACCCAGTACTTC. It codes for CSVVAGGIETQYF.

The chain combines TRBV2 with TRBJ1-1; 8 bases align to TRBD1. The CDR3 loop spans 15 amino acids. CDR1 and CDR2 from the germline V gene are SNHLY and FYNNEI. V gave up 5 bases and J gave up 3 bases; unmatched junction bases: 8. Written as DNA, the CDR3 is TGTGCCAGCAGTACGACAGGGGTTGGCGACACTGAAGCTTTCTTT. Translating it yields CASSTTGVGDTEAFF.

For the CDR3, the DNA is TGCAGCGTTGAGGAAGACAGGGACGAGCAGTACTTC. This encodes CSVEEDRDEQYF. The chain carries TRBV29-1 and TRBJ2-7, with 7 bases fitting TRBD1. CDR1 is SQVTM, CDR2 ANQGSEA, per germline. The CDR3 is 12 residues long. The junction had 4 bases not matched to a gene; V was cut back by 3 bases and J by 5 bases.

The rearrangement joins TRBV11-2 to TRBJ2-7; 8 bases match TRBD2. Trimming took 4 bases from V and 0 from J; bases not matched to a gene: 5. Germline V gene sequence: CDR1 SGHAT, CDR2 FQNNGV. This CDR3 region has 15 residues. The CDR3 DNA follows: TGTGCCAGCAGCTCCCGACTAGCGTTCTCCTACGAGCAGTACTTC. Residues: CASSSRLAFSYEQYF.

The V gene is TRBV7-6, the J gene TRBJ2-5; D may be TRBD1 or TRBD2 (6 bases each). CDR3 size: 15 residues. V was pared by 2 bases and J by 5 bases, with 15 bases between. Germline V gene data show CDR1 as SGHVS and CDR2 as FNYEAQ. The CDR3 spells CASSLSPPGAETQYF. CDR3 nucleotides: TGTGCCAGCAGCTTATCCCCTCCGGGGGCCGAGACCCAGTACTTC.

The rearrangement uses TRBV10-3 and TRBJ2-5; D not certain. This CDR3 comprises 11 residues. Between the trimmed V and J ends, which lost 10 bases and 1 base, there was a span of 7 bases. Germline assignment: CDR1 ENHRY and CDR2 SYGVKD. Here the CDR3 reads CATRLQETQYF. CDR3 nucleotide sequence: TGTGCCACGAGACTCCAAGAGACCCAGTACTTC.

J is TRBJ1-1 and V is TRBV27; no definite D call. V was pared by 4 bases and J by 1 base, with 10 bases between. CDR1 and CDR2 from the germline V gene are MNHEY and SMNVEV (reference sequence). This CDR3 has 14 residues. CDR3: CASSSVVRNTEAFF. CDR3 DNA: TGTGCCAGCAGTTCCGTAGTTAGGAACACTGAAGCTTTCTTT.

This rearrangement joins TRBV20-1 to TRBJ2-7; D is ambiguous. The CDR3 length is 11 residues. Looked up from germline, CDR1 is DFQATT and CDR2 is SNEGSKA (reference sequence). The germline V and J ends were trimmed by 6 bases and 4 bases, with 10 bases remaining between them. The DNA for the CDR3 is TGCAGTGCCCGTTATACGTACGAGCAGTACTTC. Translating gives CSARYTYEQYF.

The chain employs TRBV2 and TRBJ1-5; D remains unclear. The CDR3 is 12 amino acids. V gave up 7 bases and J gave up 7 bases, with 11 bases separating them. Germline V CDR1 and CDR2: SNHLY, FYNNEI. CDR3: CASNGIHQPQHF. The CDR3 region has the DNA TGTGCCAGCAACGGGATCCACCAGCCCCAGCATTTT.

This clone was counted between two and nine times. The J gene is TRBJ2-1, the V gene TRBV5-1, with 9 bases lining up with TRBD2. This CDR3 comprises 15 residues. After removal of 2 bases from V and 8 bases from J, the junction contained 8 bases not matched to a gene. CDR1 is SGHRS and CDR2 is YFSETQ in the germline V gene. The CDR3 loop is CASSFIAGDEYEQFF. In nucleotides, the CDR3 is TGCGCCAGCAGCTTTATAGCGGGAGATGAGTATGAGCAGTTCTTC. Supplemented by reference TRBV5-1 and TRBJ2-1, the full variable domain reads KAGVTQTPRYLIKTRGQQVTLSCSPISGHRSVSWYQQTPGQGLQFLFEYFSETQRNKGNFPGRFSGRQFSNSRSEMNVSTLELGDSALYLCASSFIAGDEYEQFFGPGTRLTVL.

Only one count was recorded for this clone. V is TRBV9 and J is TRBJ1-1; possible D gene TRBD1, 5 bases. CDR1 and CDR2 (germline): SGDLS, YYNGEE. The CDR3 spans 15 residues. Trimming left V 3 bases short and J 1 base short, with 13 bases between. The chain's CDR3 is CASSEGGVGNTEAFF. The CDR3 nucleotides are TGTGCCAGCAGCGAGGGAGGGGTTGGGAACACTGAAGCTTTCTTT. The complete variable domain, with remaining parts taken from reference TRBV9 and TRBJ1-1, reads DSGVTQTPKHLITATGQRVTLRCSPRSGDLSVYWYQQSLDQGLQFLIQYYNGEERAKGNILERFSAQQFPDLHSELNLSSLELGDSALYFCASSEGGVGNTEAFFGQGTRLTVV.

The genes are TRBV29-1 and TRBJ2-7; possibly TRBD2 for D (6 bases). V was cut by 6 bases and J by 0 bases, with 12 bases left in between. The germline V gene has CDR1 SQVTM and CDR2 ANQGSEA. CDR3 size: 13 residues. CDR3 amino acids: CSVLTRSSYEQYF. The DNA for the CDR3 is TGCAGCGTCTTGACTAGGAGCTCCTACGAGCAGTACTTC.

This clone came up a few times. This rearrangement joins TRBV4-1 to TRBJ1-3; a weak D match, TRBD1 (5 bases). Trimming took 1 base from V and 0 from J, leaving 7 bases between them. The CDR3 loop spans 15 amino acids. Germline V gives CDR1 MGHRA, CDR2 YSYEKL. CDR3 sequence reads: CASSQAGSSGNTIYF. The CDR3 bases are TGCGCCAGCAGCCAAGCAGGGAGCTCTGGAAACACCATATATTTT.

The V call is TRBV28, the J call TRBJ2-1, with TRBD1 matching 12 bases. This CDR3 contains 15 residues. V gave up 6 bases and J gave up 5 bases; unmatched junction bases: 5. Germline lookup yields CDR1 MDHEN and CDR2 SYDVKM. The CDR3 DNA follows: TGTGCCAGCAGCCCCGGGACAGGGGGCCACAATGAGCAGTTCTTC. This gives the protein CASSPGTGGHNEQFF.

V and J are TRBV3-1 (or the pseudogene TRBV3-2) and TRBJ2-1; 11 bases are a match to TRBD2. CDR1 and CDR2 (germline): LGHDT, YNNKEL (reference sequence). Trimming cost V 1 base and J 7 bases; bases outside gene matches: 6. The CDR3 is 16 amino acids. CDR3 bases: TGTGCCAGCAGCCAAGTTAGCGGGAGGGCCTCAAATGAGCAGTTCTTC. Translating gives CASSQVSGRASNEQFF.

The chain links TRBV3-1 (or the pseudogene TRBV3-2) to TRBJ2-5; possible D gene TRBD2, 6 bases. Between the trimmed V and J ends, which lost 1 base and 8 bases, there was a span of 20 bases. The CDR3 covers 16 residues. Germline values: CDR1 LGHDT, CDR2 YNNKEL (reference sequence). The CDR3 DNA sequence: TGTGCCAGCAGCCAAGCCTGGGTAGCGGACGGGGGAACCCAGTACTTC. This sequence encodes CASSQAWVADGGTQYF.

The chain combines TRBV5-6 with TRBJ2-1; 9 bases line up with TRBD2. The V gene's germline CDR1 is SGHDT and CDR2 YYEEEE. After removal of 0 bases from V and 9 bases from J, the junction contained 13 bases not matched to a gene. CDR3 length equals 17 residues. CDR3 DNA: TGTGCCAGCAGCTTGGGAAGGCGGGAGGGCCGCCCGGGTGAGCAGTTCTTC. Its protein product is CASSLGRREGRPGEQFF.

The rearrangement uses TRBV5-5 and TRBJ1-6, with D unclear. This CDR3 is 15 amino acids long. V dropped 0 bases and J dropped 4 bases, with 8 bases sitting between them. Germline-derived CDR1 and CDR2 are SGHKS and YYEKEE (reference sequence). The DNA of the CDR3 is TGTGCCAGCAGCTTGGCCGCCGTTTATAATTCACCCCTCCACTTT. Its translation is CASSLAAVYNSPLHF.

CDR3 DNA: TGTGCCAGCAGCCGACTCGGGAACTCTGGGGCCAACGTCCTGACTTTC. Its translation is CASSRLGNSGANVLTF. The V gene is TRBV3-1 (or the pseudogene TRBV3-2), the J gene TRBJ2-6; a weak D match, TRBD2 (5 bases). Trimming shortened V by 4 bases and J by 0 bases, and 10 bases separated the two germline ends. The CDR3 is made up of 16 amino acids. Germline CDR1 reads LGHDT; CDR2 reads YNNKEL (reference sequence).

The chain joins TRBV27 to TRBJ1-2, with a weak D call TRBD1 (5 bases). Germline V gives CDR1 MNHEY, CDR2 SMNVEV (reference sequence). V lost 6 bases and J 6 bases, leaving 20 bases between the germline ends. The CDR3 is made up of 15 amino acids. The CDR3 coding sequence is TGTGCCAGCAGCATCACGGGGAGCGGGACGCATGGCTACACCTTC. Its translation: CASSITGSGTHGYTF.

The rearrangement joins TRBV12-2 to TRBJ1-5. TRBV12-2 is annotated as a pseudogene. This CDR3 comprises 14 residues. For the CDR3, the DNA is TGTGCAAGTCGCCCCATTCGTAGCAATCAGCCCCAGCATTTT. It specifies CASRPIRSNQPQHF.